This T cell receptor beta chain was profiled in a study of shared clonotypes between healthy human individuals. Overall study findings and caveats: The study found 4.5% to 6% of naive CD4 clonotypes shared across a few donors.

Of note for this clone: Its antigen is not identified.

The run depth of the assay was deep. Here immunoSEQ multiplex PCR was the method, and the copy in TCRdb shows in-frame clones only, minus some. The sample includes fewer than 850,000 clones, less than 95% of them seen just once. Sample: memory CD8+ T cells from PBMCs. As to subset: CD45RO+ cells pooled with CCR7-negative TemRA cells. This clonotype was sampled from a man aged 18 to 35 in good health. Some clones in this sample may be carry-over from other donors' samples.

The CDR3 loop reads CASSVAGSLYNEQFF. In DNA, the CDR3 is TGTGCCAGCAGCGTAGCCGGGTCGTTATACAATGAGCAGTTCTTC. The chain uses TRBV9 and TRBJ2-1; D gene uncertain. Germline CDR1 SGDLS, CDR2 YYNGEE. V lost 0 bases and J 4 bases, leaving 11 bases between the germline ends. The CDR3 contains 15 residues.